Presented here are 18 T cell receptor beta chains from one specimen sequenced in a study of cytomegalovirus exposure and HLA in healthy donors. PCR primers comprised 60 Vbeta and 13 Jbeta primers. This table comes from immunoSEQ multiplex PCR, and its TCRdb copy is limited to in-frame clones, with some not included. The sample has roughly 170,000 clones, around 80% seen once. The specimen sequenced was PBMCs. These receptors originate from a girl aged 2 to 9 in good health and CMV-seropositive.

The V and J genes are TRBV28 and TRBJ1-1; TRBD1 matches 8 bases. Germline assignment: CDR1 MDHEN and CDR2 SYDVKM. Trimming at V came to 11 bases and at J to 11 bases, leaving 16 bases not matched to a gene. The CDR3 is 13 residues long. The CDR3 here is CAARAAGQGVAFF. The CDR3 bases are TGTGCCGCAAGAGCCGCTGGACAGGGTGTGGCTTTCTTT.

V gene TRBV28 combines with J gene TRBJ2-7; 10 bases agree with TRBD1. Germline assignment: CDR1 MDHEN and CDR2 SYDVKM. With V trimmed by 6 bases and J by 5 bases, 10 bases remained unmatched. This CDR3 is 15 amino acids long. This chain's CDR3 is CASSFRDRGSHEQYF. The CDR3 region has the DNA TGTGCCAGCAGCTTCCGGGACAGGGGTTCCCACGAGCAGTACTTC. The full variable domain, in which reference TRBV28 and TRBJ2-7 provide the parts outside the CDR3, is DVKVTQSSRYLVKRTGEKVFLECVQDMDHENMFWYRQDPGLGLRLIYFSYDVKMKEKGDIPEGYSVSREKKERFSLILESASTNQTSMYLCASSFRDRGSHEQYFGPGTRLTVT.

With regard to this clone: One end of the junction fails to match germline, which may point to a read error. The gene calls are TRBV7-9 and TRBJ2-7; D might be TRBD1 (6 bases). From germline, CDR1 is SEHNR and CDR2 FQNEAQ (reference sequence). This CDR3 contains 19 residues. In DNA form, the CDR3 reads TGTTCCAGCAGCTTAGATTGGGGTATGGGGGCCCGAAGGCCCTACGAGCAGTACTTC. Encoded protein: CSSSLDWGMGARRPYEQYF. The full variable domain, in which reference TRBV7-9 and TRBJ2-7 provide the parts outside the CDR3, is DTGVSQNPRHKITKRGQNVTFRCDPISEHNRLYWYRQTLGQGPEFLTYFQNEAQLEKSRLLSDRFSAERPKGSFSTLEIQRTEQGDSAMYLCSSSLDWGMGARRPYEQYFGPGTRLTVT.

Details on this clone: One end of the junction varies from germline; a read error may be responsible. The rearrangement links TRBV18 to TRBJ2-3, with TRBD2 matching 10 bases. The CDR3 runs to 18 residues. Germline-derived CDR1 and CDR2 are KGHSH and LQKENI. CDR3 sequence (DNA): TGTGCCAGCTCACCAGCCTTGTTTTCTAGCGGGAGCAAAGATACGCAGTATTTT. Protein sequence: CASSPALFSSGSKDTQYF. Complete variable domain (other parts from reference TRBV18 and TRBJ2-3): NAGVMQNPRHLVRRRGQEARLRCSPMKGHSHVYWYRQLPEEGLKFMVYLQKENIIDESGMPKERFSAEFPKEGPSILRIQQVVRGDSAAYFCASSPALFSSGSKDTQYFGPGTRLTVL.

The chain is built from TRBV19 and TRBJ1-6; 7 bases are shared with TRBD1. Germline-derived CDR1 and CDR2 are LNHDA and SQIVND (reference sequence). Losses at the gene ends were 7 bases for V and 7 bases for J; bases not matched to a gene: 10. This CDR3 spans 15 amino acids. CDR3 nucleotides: TGTGCCAGTAAGGCTGCGGGACAGCCCAATTCACCCCTCCACTTT. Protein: CASKAAGQPNSPLHF. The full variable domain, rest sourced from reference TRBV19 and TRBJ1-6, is DGGITQSPKYLFRKEGQNVTLSCEQNLNHDAMYWYRQDPGQGLRLIYYSQIVNDFQKGDIAEGYSVSREKKESFPLTVTSAQKNPTAFYLCASKAAGQPNSPLHFGNGTRLTVT.

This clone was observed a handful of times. The CDR3 DNA reads as TGTGCCAGCAGTTACCTGGTTTCTACAACTAATGAAAAACTGTTTTTT. The encoded protein is CASSYLVSTTNEKLFF. V is TRBV6-6 and J is TRBJ1-4; D is unclear. V was pared by 2 bases and J by 0 bases, with 10 bases between. Per the germline V gene, CDR1 is MNHNY and CDR2 is SVGAGI (reference sequence). The CDR3 contains 16 residues.

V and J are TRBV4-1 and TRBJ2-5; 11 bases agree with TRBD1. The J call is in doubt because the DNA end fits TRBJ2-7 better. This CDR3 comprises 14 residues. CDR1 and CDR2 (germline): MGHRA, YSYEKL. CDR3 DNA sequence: TGCGCCAGCAGCCAAGGGGACAGGGGGTACGAGCAGTACTTC. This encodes CASSQGDRGYEQYF.

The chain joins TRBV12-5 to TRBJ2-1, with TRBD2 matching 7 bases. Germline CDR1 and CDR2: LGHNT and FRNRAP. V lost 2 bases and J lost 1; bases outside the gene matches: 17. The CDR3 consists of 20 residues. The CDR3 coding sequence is TGTGCTAGTGGTTTGCTCACCGGGACCGGGGGGTTTTGGTCCTACAATGAGCAGTTCTTC. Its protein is CASGLLTGTGGFWSYNEQFF. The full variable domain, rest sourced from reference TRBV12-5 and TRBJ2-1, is DARVTQTPRHKVTEMGQEVTMRCQPILGHNTVFWYRQTMMQGLELLAYFRNRAPLDDSGMPKDRFSAEMPDATLATLKIQPSEPRDSAVYFCASGLLTGTGGFWSYNEQFFGPGTRLTVL.

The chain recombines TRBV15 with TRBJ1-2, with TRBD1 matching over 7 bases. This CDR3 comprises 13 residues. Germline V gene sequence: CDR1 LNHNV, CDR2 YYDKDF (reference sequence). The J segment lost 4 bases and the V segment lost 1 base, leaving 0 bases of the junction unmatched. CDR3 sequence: CATSRGTGYGYTF. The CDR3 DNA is TGTGCCACCAGCAGAGGGACAGGCTATGGCTACACCTTC.

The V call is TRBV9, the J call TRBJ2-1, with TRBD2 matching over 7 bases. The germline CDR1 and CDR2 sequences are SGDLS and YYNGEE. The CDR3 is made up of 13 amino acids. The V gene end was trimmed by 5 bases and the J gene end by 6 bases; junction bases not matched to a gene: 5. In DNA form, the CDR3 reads TGTGCCAGCAGTCCTCAGCGGGGCAATGAGCAGTTCTTC. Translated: CASSPQRGNEQFF. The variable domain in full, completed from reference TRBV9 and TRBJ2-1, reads DSGVTQTPKHLITATGQRVTLRCSPRSGDLSVYWYQQSLDQGLQFLIQYYNGEERAKGNILERFSAQQFPDLHSELNLSSLELGDSALYFCASSPQRGNEQFFGPGTRLTVL.

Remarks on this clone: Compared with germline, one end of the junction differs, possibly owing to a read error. CDR3 in DNA: TGCGCCAGTAGTGGGGCGCGGGGAAACACCATATATTTT. Its protein is CASSGARGNTIYF. The chain recombines TRBV19 with TRBJ1-3; tentatively, D is TRBD1 (5 bases). There are 13 residues in the CDR3. Germline lookup yields CDR1 LNHDA and CDR2 SQIVND (reference sequence).

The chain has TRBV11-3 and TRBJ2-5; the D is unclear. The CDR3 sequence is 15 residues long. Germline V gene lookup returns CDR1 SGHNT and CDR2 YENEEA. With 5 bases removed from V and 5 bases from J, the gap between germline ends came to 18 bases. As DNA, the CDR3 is TGTGCCAGCAGCGCCCCATTTCAGCGTGGGGAGACCCAGTACTTC. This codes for CASSAPFQRGETQYF.

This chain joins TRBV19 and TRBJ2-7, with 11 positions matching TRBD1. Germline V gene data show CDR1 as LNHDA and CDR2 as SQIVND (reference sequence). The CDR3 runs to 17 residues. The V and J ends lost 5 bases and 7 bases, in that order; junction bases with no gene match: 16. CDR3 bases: TGTGCCAGTAGTTTGCACGCCCGCGGACAGGGGGCGGGGGAGCAGTACTTC. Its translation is CASSLHARGQGAGEQYF.

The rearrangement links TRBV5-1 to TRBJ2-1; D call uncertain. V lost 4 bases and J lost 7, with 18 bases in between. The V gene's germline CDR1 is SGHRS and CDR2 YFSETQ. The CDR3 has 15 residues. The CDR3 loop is CASSEVKLSKNEQFF. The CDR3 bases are TGCGCCAGCAGCGAGGTCAAGCTATCTAAGAATGAGCAGTTCTTC. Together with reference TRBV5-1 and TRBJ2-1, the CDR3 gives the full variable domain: KAGVTQTPRYLIKTRGQQVTLSCSPISGHRSVSWYQQTPGQGLQFLFEYFSETQRNKGNFPGRFSGRQFSNSRSEMNVSTLELGDSALYLCASSEVKLSKNEQFFGPGTRLTVL.

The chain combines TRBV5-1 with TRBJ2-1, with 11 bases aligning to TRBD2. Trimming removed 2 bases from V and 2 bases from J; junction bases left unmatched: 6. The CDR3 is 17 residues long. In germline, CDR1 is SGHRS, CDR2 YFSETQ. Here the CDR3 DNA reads TGCGCCAGCAGCTTAATAGCGGGAGGGCACCCCTACAATGAGCAGTTCTTC. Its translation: CASSLIAGGHPYNEQFF.

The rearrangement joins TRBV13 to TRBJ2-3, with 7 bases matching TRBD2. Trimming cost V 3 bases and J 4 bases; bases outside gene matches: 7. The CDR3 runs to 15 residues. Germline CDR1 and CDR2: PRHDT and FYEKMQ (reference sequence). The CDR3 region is CASSFVGGPADTQYF. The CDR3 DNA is TGTGCCAGCAGCTTTGTGGGAGGGCCGGCAGATACGCAGTATTTT.

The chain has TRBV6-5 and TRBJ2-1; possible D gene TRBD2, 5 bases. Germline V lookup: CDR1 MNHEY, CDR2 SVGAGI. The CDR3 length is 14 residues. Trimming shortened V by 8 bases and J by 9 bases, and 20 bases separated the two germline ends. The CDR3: CASAEEVGMREQFF. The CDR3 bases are TGTGCCAGCGCGGAGGAGGTTGGAATGCGTGAGCAGTTCTTC.

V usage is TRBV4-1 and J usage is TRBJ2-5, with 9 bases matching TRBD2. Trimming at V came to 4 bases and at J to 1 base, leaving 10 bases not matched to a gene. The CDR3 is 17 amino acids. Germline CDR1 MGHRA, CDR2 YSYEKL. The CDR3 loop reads CASSLSSKREAQETQYF. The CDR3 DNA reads TGCGCCAGCAGCCTCTCCTCAAAGCGGGAGGCCCAAGAGACCCAGTACTTC.